These 13 T cell receptor beta chains originate from one sample sequenced in a study of T cell repertoires in cytomegalovirus infection. TCRdb passed the reads through MiXCR, listing each CDR3 protein once. The sample carries under 600,000 distinct CDR3 sequences, 15% to 20% recorded once. Material: CD8+ T cells from PBMCs. All receptors come from a human donor in good health (CMV status not recorded). Some clones in this sample may be carry-over from other donors' samples.

This clonotype has ten or more counts. This rearrangement joins TRBV12-3 or TRBV12-4 to TRBJ2-3; 8 nucleotides match TRBD2. V lost 6 bases to trimming and J lost 1 base; unmatched junction nucleotides: 3. CDR3 length: 14 amino acids. CDR3 residues: CASRPTSGTDTQYF. For the CDR3, the DNA is TGTGCCAGCAGGCCGACTAGCGGCACAGATACGCAGTATTTT.

The chain uses TRBV24-1 and TRBJ2-5; no clear D. V was shortened by 3 bases and J by 4 bases, with 11 bases between the two germline ends. CDR1 and CDR2 (germline): KGHDR, SFDVKD. The CDR3 consists of 14 residues. In DNA, the CDR3 is TGTGCCACCAGTGATGGGCTAGAAAGAGAGACCCAGTACTTC. The encoded protein is CATSDGLERETQYF.

This clonotype was seen more than once but under ten times. The V call is TRBV19, the J call TRBJ1-1; possibly TRBD1 for D (5 bases). This CDR3 has 14 residues. Germline lookup yields CDR1 LNHDA and CDR2 SQIVND (reference sequence). Trimming cost V 4 bases and J 0 bases, with 9 bases left between them. The CDR3 is CASSKGIMNTEAFF. As DNA, the CDR3 is TGTGCCAGTAGTAAGGGGATTATGAACACTGAAGCTTTCTTT.

Comments on this clonotype: One end of the junction varies from germline; a read error may be responsible. The rearrangement uses TRBV19 and TRBJ2-7; no firm D call. This CDR3 comprises 15 residues. Germline V CDR1 and CDR2: LNHDA, SQIVND (reference sequence). In DNA, the CDR3 is TGTGCCAGTAGTATAGTGGGTGCAGGTTCCTACGATCAGTACTTC. Encoded protein: CASSIVGAGSYDQYF. The variable domain in full, with the rest retrieved from reference TRBV19 and TRBJ2-7, is DGGITQSPKYLFRKEGQNVTLSCEQNLNHDAMYWYRQDPGQGLRLIYYSQIVNDFQKGDIAEGYSVSREKKESFPLTVTSAQKNPTAFYLCASSIVGAGSYDQYFGPGTRLTVT.

By sample fraction, this clonotype is medium-sized. V and J are TRBV7-2 and TRBJ2-3; D gene ambiguous. Per germline, CDR1 SGHTA and CDR2 FQGNSA. CDR3 length: 11 residues. Trimming cost V 4 bases and J 2 bases, with 1 base left between them. In nucleotides, the CDR3 is TGTGCCAGCAGCTACACAGATACGCAGTATTTT. Translating gives CASSYTDTQYF.

The chain couples TRBV15 to TRBJ2-1, with TRBD2 matching over 9 bases. Germline assignment: CDR1 LNHNV and CDR2 YYDKDF (reference sequence). V lost 8 bases, J lost 6 bases, and 11 bases stayed unmatched. This CDR3 is built from 15 residues. CDR3: CATGAEAGGSNEQFF. In DNA, the CDR3 is TGTGCCACCGGAGCGGAAGCGGGAGGCAGCAATGAGCAGTTCTTC.

This clonotype was counted at least ten times. The chain combines TRBV11-1 with TRBJ2-7; D is unresolved. The CDR3 totals 12 residues. Germline CDR1 SGHAT, CDR2 FQDESV (reference sequence). Trimming took off 8 bases at V and 2 bases at J, with 10 bases between the two ends. The DNA for the CDR3 is TGTGCCAGCTCCGTTCTTACCTACGAGCAGTACTTC. It codes for CASSVLTYEQYF.

The chain is built from TRBV24-1 and TRBJ2-2; 9 positions agree with TRBD1. The CDR3 has 16 residues. CDR1 is KGHDR, CDR2 SFDVKD, per germline. J was trimmed by 2 bases and V by 4 bases; bases with no gene match: 4. This chain's CDR3 is CATSDWGQGNTGELFF. The CDR3, as DNA: TGTGCCACCAGTGACTGGGGACAGGGCAACACCGGGGAGCTGTTTTTT.

This clonotype was counted a few times. This chain uses TRBV3-1 with TRBJ1-2; TRBD1 agrees at 7 bases. V shed 7 bases and J 2 bases; nucleotides not matched to a gene: 10. CDR1 and CDR2 from the germline V gene are LGHDT and YNNKEL (reference sequence). CDR3 length: 15 residues. CDR3 in amino acids: CASTPGGSSNYGYTF. In DNA, the CDR3 is TGTGCCAGCACCCCAGGGGGTTCCTCCAACTATGGCTACACCTTC.

Only a few counts were recorded for this clonotype. V and J are TRBV4-1 and TRBJ1-6; 8 bases map to TRBD1. The CDR3 covers 18 residues. V dropped 0 bases and J dropped 3; count of bases not matched to a gene: 7. Germline V gene lookup returns CDR1 MGHRA and CDR2 YSYEKL. The CDR3 sequence: CASSQDQAGQDYNSPLHF. CDR3 DNA: TGCGCCAGCAGCCAAGATCAGGCGGGACAGGACTATAATTCACCCCTCCACTTT.

The rearrangement links TRBV15 to TRBJ1-1; D not resolved. Germline V gene data show CDR1 as LNHNV and CDR2 as YYDKDF (reference sequence). Trimming removed 0 bases from V and 4 bases from J, with 6 bases in between. The CDR3 length is 13 residues. This chain's CDR3 is CATSREDFTEAFF. CDR3 DNA: TGTGCCACCAGCAGAGAGGATTTCACTGAAGCTTTCTTT.

This clonotype has only a few counts. V gene TRBV20-1 combines with J gene TRBJ2-7, with 11 bases fitting TRBD2. Germline-derived CDR1 and CDR2 are DFQATT and SNEGSKA (reference sequence). V shed 3 bases, J shed 0 bases, and the junction held 4 bases outside the gene matches. CDR3 length equals 15 residues. Here the CDR3 DNA reads TGCAGTGCTAGGACTAGCGGGGTTAGCTCCTACGAGCAGTACTTC. Residues: CSARTSGVSSYEQYF.

The chain employs TRBV5-5 and TRBJ2-7, with 8 bases lining up with TRBD1. CDR1 and CDR2 (germline): SGHKS, YYEKEE (reference sequence). V shed 3 bases, J shed 1 base, and the junction held 9 bases outside the gene matches. The CDR3 is made up of 16 amino acids. CDR3 sequence reads: CASSSGTGSSSYEQYF. Here the CDR3 DNA reads TGTGCCAGCAGCTCCGGGACAGGATCTTCTTCCTACGAGCAGTACTTC.